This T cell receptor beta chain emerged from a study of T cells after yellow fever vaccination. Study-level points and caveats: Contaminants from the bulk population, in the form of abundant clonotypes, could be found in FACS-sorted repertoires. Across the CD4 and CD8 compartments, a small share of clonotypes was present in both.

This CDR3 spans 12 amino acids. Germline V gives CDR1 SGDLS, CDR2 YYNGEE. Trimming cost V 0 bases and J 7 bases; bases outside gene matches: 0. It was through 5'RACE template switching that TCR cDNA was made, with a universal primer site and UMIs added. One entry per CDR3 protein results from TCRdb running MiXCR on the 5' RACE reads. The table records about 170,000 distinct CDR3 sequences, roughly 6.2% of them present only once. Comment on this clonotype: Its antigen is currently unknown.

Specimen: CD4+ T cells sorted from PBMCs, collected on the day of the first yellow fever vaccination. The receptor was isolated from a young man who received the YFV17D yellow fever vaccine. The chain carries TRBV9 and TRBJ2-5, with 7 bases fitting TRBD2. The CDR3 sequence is CASSVGGGTQYF. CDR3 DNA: TGTGCCAGCAGCGTAGGCGGGGGGACCCAGTACTTC. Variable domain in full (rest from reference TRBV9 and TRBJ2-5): DSGVTQTPKHLITATGQRVTLRCSPRSGDLSVYWYQQSLDQGLQFLIQYYNGEERAKGNILERFSAQQFPDLHSELNLSSLELGDSALYFCASSVGGGTQYFGPGTRLLVL.